This record looks at one TCR beta chain sequence and its context. Its antigen is unidentified. V gave up 5 bases and J gave up 3 bases, with 14 bases separating them. CDR1 and CDR2 (germline): SGHAT, FQNNGV. There are 15 residues in the CDR3. One entry per CDR3 protein, called by TCRdb with MiXCR from the 5' RACE reads. The sample shows tens of thousands of distinct CDR3 sequences, less than 30% of them seen only once. Study-wide results and limits: In terms of TCR gene usage, tumor memory CD4+ T cells clustered together with blood and lymph node memory CD4+ cells, as well as with lymph node naive CD4+ cells. Greatest tumor Treg TCR overlap was with tumor naive CD4+ cells.

The source is a female donor with breast cancer. This chain uses TRBV11-2 with TRBJ2-1; D is undetermined. Input material: memory CD4+ T cells sorted from a lymph node. This sample's subset: memory CD4+ T cells, CD4+CD45RO+CD25-. CDR3 sequence (DNA): TGTGCCAGCAGCCGGGCCTTCTCGCGCTACAATGAGCAGTTCTTC. This encodes CASSRAFSRYNEQFF.